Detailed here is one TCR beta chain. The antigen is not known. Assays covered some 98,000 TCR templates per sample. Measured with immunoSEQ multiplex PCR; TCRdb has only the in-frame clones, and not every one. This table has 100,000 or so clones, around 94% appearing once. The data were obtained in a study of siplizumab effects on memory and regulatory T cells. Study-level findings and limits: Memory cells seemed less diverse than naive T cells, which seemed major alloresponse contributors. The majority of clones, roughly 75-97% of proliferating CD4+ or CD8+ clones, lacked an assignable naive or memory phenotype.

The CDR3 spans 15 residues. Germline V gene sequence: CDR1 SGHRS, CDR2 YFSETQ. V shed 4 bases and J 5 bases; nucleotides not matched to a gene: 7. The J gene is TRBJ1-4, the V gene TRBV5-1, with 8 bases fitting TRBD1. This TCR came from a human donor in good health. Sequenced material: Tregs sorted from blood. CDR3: CASSPGQGLNEKLFF. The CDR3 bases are TGCGCCAGCAGCCCCGGACAGGGACTAAATGAAAAACTGTTTTTT.